The following is a TCR beta chain sequence with its context. CDR1 MNHEY and CDR2 SVGAGI come from the germline V gene. V was pared by 1 base and J by 4 bases, with 9 bases between. The CDR3 loop spans 14 amino acids. The sample belongs to a study of T-cell memory formation after mild COVID-19. In the study overall: TCR clusters largely stayed donor specific.

In TCRdb, the 5' RACE reads were re-called with MiXCR into one record per CDR3 protein. This table has 250,000 or so distinct CDR3 sequences, more than 15% appearing once. This clonotype was sampled from a man between 18 and 29 years old who had mild COVID-19 (a few samples of this study predate the infection). Cell type and time point are not known. The rearrangement uses TRBV6-5 and TRBJ2-3, with D perhaps TRBD1 (6 bases). The sequenced sample was PBMCs or a T cell subset sorted from them (not recorded which). CDR3 nucleotides: TGTGCCAGCAGTTACTTGGGGGCCGCAGATACGCAGTATTTT. This encodes CASSYLGAADTQYF.